This T cell receptor (beta chain) was captured by sequencing in a study of blood T cell repertoires in COVID-19. Background on the study: The origin of the acute and convalescent COVID-19 samples was the United States, Italy and Spain.

In the original processing: Estimation of nucleated cell counts relied on the amplification of reference gene primers. The repertoire was sequenced with immunoSEQ multiplex PCR; TCRdb's copy has only in-frame clones and lacks some. V and J calls plus clone size are reproduced from that table; the DNA served to infer D and trimming. The repertoire has approximately 120,000 clones, 65% to 85% of them found once; the top ten carry about a sixth. This TCR was sampled from a man aged 25 to 40 with COVID-19, enrolled during active disease. Sequencing was performed on peripheral blood.

The CDR3 protein is CASSTQGNTEAFF. The CDR3 nucleotides are TGTGCCAGCAGTACACAGGGGAACACTGAAGCTTTCTTT. The V call is TRBV6-5, the J call TRBJ1-1, with TRBD1 as a possible D gene (6 bases). The CDR3 loop spans 13 amino acids. In germline, CDR1 is MNHEY, CDR2 SVGAGI. Trimming stripped 5 bases from V and 1 base from J, with 8 bases between.